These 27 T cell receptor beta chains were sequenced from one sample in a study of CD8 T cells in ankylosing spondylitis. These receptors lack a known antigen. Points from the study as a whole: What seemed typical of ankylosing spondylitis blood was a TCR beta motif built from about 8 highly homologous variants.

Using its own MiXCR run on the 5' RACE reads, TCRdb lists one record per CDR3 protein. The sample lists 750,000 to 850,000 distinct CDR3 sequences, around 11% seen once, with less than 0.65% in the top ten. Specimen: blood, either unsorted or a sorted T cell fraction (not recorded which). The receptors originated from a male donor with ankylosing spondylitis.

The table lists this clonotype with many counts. The CDR3 nucleotides are TGCAGTGCTAGAGAAGGAGCGGGGAAGTACAATGAGCAGTTCTTC. Amino acids: CSAREGAGKYNEQFF. The chain employs TRBV20-1 and TRBJ2-1; TRBD2 aligns across 7 bases. This CDR3 has 15 residues. V trimming: 0 bases; J trimming: 4 bases; junction bases outside the gene matches: 6. Germline V CDR1 and CDR2: DFQATT, SNEGSKA (reference sequence).

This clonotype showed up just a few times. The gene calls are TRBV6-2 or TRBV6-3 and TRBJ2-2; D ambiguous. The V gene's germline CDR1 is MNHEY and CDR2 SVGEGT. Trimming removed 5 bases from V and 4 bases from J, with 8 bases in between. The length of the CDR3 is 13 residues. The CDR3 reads CASSPRATGELFF. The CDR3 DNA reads TGTGCCAGCAGTCCCCGGGCCACCGGGGAGCTGTTTTTT.

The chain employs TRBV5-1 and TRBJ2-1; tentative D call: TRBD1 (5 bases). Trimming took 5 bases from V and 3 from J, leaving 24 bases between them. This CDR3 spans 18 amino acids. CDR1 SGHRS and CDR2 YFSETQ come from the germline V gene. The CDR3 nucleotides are TGCGCCAGCAGAAGGTCCGGATCGACAGCCGGGTACTACAATGAGCAGTTCTTC. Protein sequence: CASRRSGSTAGYYNEQFF. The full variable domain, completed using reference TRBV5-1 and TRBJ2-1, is KAGVTQTPRYLIKTRGQQVTLSCSPISGHRSVSWYQQTPGQGLQFLFEYFSETQRNKGNFPGRFSGRQFSNSRSEMNVSTLELGDSALYLCASRRSGSTAGYYNEQFFGPGTRLTVL.

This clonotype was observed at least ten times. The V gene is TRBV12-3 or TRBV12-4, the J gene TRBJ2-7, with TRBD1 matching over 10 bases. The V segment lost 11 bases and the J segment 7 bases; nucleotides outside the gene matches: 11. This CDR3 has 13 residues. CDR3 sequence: CAWGGTGVGEQYF. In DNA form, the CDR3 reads TGTGCCTGGGGGGGGACAGGGGTCGGAGAGCAGTACTTC.

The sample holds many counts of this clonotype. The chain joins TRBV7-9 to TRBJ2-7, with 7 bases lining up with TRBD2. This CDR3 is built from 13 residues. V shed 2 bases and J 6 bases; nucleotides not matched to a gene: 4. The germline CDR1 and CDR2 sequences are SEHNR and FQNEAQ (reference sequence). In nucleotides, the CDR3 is TGTGCCAGCAGCTTAAGTGGCGGGAGCGAGCAGTACTTC. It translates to CASSLSGGSEQYF. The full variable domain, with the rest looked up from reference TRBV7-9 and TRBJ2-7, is DTGVSQNPRHKITKRGQNVTFRCDPISEHNRLYWYRQTLGQGPEFLTYFQNEAQLEKSRLLSDRFSAERPKGSFSTLEIQRTEQGDSAMYLCASSLSGGSEQYFGPGTRLTVT.

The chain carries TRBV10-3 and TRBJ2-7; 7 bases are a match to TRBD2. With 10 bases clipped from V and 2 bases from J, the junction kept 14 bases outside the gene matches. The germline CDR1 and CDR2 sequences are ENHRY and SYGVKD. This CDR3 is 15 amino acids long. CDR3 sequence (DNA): TGTGCCACGACACCCTTGCGGGGAGGGACCTACGAGCAGTACTTC. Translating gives CATTPLRGGTYEQYF.

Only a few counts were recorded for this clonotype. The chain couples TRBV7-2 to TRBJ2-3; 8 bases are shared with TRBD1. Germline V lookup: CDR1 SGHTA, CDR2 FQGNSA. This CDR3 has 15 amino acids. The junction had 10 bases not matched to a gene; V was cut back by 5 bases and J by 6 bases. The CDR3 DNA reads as TGTGCCAGCAGCCTCCGAATGACAGGGGCGGATACGCAGTATTTT. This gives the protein CASSLRMTGADTQYF.

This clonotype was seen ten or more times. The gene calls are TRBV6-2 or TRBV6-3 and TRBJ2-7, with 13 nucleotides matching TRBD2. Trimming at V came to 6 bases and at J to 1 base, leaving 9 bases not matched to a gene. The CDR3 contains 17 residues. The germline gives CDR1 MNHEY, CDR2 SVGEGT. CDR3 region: CASRPLPGLAGSYEQYF. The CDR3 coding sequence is TGTGCCAGCAGGCCCCTCCCGGGACTAGCGGGATCCTACGAGCAGTACTTC.

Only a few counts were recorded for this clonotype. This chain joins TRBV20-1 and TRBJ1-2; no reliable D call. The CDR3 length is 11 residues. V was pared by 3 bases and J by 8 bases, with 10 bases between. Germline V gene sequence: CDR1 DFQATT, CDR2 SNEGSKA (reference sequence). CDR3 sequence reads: CSASRTAGYTF. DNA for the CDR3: TGCAGTGCTAGCCGTACAGCGGGCTACACCTTC.

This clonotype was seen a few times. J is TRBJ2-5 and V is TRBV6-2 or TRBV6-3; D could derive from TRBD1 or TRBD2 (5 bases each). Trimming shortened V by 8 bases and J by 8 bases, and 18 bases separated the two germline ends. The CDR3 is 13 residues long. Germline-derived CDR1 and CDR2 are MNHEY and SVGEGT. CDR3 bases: TGTGCCAGCGTGAGAGGGGCCCAAGGAACCCAGTACTTC. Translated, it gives CASVRGAQGTQYF.

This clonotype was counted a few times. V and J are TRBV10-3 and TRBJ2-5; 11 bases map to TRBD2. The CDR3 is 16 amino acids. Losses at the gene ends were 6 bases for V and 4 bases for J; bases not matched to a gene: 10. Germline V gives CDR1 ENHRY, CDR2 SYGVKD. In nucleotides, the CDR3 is TGTGCCATCAGGAGGGAACTAGCGGGGGTGGGAGAGACCCAGTACTTC. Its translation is CAIRRELAGVGETQYF.

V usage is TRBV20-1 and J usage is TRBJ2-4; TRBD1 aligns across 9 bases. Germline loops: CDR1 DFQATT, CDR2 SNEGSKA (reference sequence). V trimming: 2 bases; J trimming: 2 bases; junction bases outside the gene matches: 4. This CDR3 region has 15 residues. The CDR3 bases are TGCAGTGCTAGAAGGACAGGGGTTACCAAAAACATTCAGTACTTC. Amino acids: CSARRTGVTKNIQYF.

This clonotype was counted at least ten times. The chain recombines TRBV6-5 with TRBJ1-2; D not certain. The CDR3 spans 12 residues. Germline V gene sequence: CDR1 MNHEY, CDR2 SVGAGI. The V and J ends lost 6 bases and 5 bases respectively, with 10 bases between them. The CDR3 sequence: CASSRNSYGYTF. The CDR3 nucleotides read TGTGCCAGCAGCCGAAACAGTTATGGCTACACCTTC.

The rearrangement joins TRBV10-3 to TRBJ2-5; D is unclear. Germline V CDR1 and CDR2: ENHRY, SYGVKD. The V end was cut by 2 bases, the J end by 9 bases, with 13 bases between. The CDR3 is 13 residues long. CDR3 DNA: TGTGCCATCAGTGAGAGGGCCGATCTACCCCAGTACTTC. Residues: CAISERADLPQYF.

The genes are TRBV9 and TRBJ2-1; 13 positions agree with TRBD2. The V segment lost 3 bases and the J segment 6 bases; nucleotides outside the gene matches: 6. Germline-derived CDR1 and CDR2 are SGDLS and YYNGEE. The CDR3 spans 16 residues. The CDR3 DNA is TGTGCCAGCAGCGCTTCGGGACTAGCGGGGAGCAATGAGCAGTTCTTC. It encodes CASSASGLAGSNEQFF.

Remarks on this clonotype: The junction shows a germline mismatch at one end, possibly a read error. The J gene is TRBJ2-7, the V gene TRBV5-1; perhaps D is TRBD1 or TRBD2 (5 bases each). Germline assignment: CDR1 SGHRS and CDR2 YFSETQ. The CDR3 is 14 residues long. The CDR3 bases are TGCGCCAGCAGCTTGGGGGGACCCTCTGCAAATTCGCGATTC. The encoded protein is CASSLGGPSANSRF.

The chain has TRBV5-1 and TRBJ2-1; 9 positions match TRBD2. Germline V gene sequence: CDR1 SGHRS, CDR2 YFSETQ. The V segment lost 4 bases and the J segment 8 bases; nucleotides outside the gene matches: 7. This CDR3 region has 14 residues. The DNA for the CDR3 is TGCGCCAGCAGCGCGGGACTAGCAATCGATGAGCAGTTCTTC. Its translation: CASSAGLAIDEQFF. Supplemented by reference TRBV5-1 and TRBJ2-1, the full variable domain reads KAGVTQTPRYLIKTRGQQVTLSCSPISGHRSVSWYQQTPGQGLQFLFEYFSETQRNKGNFPGRFSGRQFSNSRSEMNVSTLELGDSALYLCASSAGLAIDEQFFGPGTRLTVL.

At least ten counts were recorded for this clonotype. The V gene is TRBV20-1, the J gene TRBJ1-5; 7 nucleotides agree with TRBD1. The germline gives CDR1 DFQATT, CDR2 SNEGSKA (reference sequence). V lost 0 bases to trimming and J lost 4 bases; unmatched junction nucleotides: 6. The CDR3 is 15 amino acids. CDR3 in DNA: TGCAGTGCTAGAGATCCTGGACAGGATAATCAGCCCCAGCATTTT. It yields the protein CSARDPGQDNQPQHF.

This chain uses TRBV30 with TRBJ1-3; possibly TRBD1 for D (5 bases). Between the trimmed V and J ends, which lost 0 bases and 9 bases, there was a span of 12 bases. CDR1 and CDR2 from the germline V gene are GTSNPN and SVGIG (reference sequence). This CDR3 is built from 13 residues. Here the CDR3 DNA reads TGTGCCTGGAGTGTGGCAGGGTCTATCACCATATATTTT. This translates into CAWSVAGSITIYF.

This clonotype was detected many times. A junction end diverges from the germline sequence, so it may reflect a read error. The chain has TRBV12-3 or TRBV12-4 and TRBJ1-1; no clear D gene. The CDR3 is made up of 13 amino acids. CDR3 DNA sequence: TGCGCCAGCAGCTTGCGAGTCGGCACTGAAGCTTTCTTT. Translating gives CASSLRVGTEAFF.

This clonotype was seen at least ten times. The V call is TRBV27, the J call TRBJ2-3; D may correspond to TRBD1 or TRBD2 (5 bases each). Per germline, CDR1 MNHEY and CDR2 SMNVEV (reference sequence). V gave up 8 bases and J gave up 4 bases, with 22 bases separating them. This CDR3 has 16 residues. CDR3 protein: CASRNPRDLPADTQYF. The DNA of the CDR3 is TGTGCCAGCCGAAATCCACGGGACCTACCCGCAGATACGCAGTATTTT.

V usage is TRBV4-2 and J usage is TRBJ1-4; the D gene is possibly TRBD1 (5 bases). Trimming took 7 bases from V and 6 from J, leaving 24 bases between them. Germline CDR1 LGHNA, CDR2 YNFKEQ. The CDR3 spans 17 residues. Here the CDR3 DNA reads TGTGCCAGCACCGTTCGGCCGGAGGGACTTCGTGATGAAAAACTGTTTTTT. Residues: CASTVRPEGLRDEKLFF.

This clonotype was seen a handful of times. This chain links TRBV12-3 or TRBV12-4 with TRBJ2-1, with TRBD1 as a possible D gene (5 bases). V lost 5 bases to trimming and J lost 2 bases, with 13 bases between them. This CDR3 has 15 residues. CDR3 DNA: TGTGCCAGCAGTGTCGACAGTGCCACCTACAATGAGCAGTTCTTC. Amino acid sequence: CASSVDSATYNEQFF.

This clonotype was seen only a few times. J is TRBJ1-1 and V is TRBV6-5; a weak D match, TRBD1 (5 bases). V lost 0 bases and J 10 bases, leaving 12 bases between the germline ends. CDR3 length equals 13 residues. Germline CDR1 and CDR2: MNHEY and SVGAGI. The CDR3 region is CASSYSGGELAFF. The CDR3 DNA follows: TGTGCCAGCAGTTACTCTGGGGGGGAGTTAGCTTTCTTT.

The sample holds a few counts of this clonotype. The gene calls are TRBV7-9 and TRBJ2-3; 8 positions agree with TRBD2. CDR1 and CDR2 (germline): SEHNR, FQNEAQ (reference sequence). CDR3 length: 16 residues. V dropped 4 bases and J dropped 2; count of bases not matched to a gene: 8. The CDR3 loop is CASSSRGGRVTDTQYF. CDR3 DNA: TGTGCCAGCAGCTCTCGGGGGGGGCGCGTCACAGATACGCAGTATTTT.

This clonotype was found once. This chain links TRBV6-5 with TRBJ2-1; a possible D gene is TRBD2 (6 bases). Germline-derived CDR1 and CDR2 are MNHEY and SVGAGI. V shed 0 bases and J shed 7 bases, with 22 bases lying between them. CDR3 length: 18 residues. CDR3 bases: TGTGCCAGCAGTTACTCAACCCGAATCCCGGGAGACTCGAATGAGCAGTTCTTC. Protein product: CASSYSTRIPGDSNEQFF.

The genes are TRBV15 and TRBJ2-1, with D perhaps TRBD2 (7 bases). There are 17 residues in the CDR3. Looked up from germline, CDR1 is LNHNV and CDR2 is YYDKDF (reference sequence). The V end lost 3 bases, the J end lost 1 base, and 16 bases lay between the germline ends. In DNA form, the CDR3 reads TGTGCCACCAGCAGTCGCCGCGGGGGCCCTTCCTACAATGAGCAGTTCTTC. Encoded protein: CATSSRRGGPSYNEQFF.